This T cell receptor beta chain stems from a study of blood T cells in healthy people across ages. With a J-beta primer mix and a sample-barcoded 5' primer, a second PCR ran about 7 to 12 cycles. MiXCR was run by TCRdb on the 5' RACE reads, yielding one entry per CDR3 protein. Of 730,000 or so distinct CDR3 sequences in the sample, about 43% were seen once. Worth noting for this clonotype: A much larger clone lies one base from this, so it may be a read error.

Per sample, a minimum of 6.5 million PBMCs were isolated. The CDR3 runs to 13 residues. The germline V gene has CDR1 WNHNN and CDR2 SYGVQD (reference sequence). V trimming: 6 bases; J trimming: 13 bases; junction bases outside the gene matches: 10. This sequence originates from a man at least 80 years old in good health. Source material: blood. The V gene is TRBV10-1, the J gene TRBJ2-1; 9 bases map to TRBD1. CDR3 protein: CASSETGGETQFF. CDR3 DNA sequence: TGCGCCAGCAGCGAGACAGGGGGAGAGACCCAGTTCTTC.